These 17 T cell receptor beta chains originate from one sample sequenced in a study of Ad26.COV2.S vaccination and SARS-CoV-2 variants (dated by TCRdb to about 2021). Library preparation used the immunoSEQ multiplex PCR assay. TCRdb re-hosts the immuneACCESS table, in-frame sequences only. Its copies lack some clones; in the studies checked, an unresolved V gene accounts for under half of them, and the cause for the rest is not known. In all, the sample holds under 250,000 clones, and roughly 89% of those were seen once. Just under 3% of the sample goes to the ten largest clones. The treatment or condition label on this specimen signifies: 15 to 20 received Ad26.COV2.S at low or high dose, single or two shots; a few received placebo; per-sample allocation not given. Repertoires of vaccine and placebo recipients were sequenced from samples collected on day 63 after the first injection. The sample in question was peripheral blood, obtained in a trial of Ad26.COV2.S vaccine versus placebo. The receptors here all came from a person aged 18 to 59 who received the Ad26.COV2.S COVID-19 vaccine or a placebo.

This chain links TRBV4-1 with TRBJ1-1; TRBD1 aligns across 7 bases. The J segment lost 3 bases and the V segment lost 3 bases, leaving 7 bases of the junction unmatched. CDR1 and CDR2 (germline): MGHRA, YSYEKL. The CDR3 runs to 15 residues. For the CDR3, the DNA is TGCGCCAGCAGCCAGACAGGGTTAGGAGACACTGAAGCTTTCTTT. Protein: CASSQTGLGDTEAFF.

The J gene is TRBJ2-2, the V gene TRBV7-2; D possibly corresponds to TRBD2 (5 bases). The V gene's germline CDR1 is SGHTA and CDR2 FQGNSA. Trimming left V 2 bases short and J 6 bases short, with 16 bases between. This CDR3 has 16 residues. The CDR3 spells CASSLRGSMSSGELFF. In DNA form, the CDR3 reads TGTGCCAGCAGCTTAAGAGGGAGTATGTCGTCCGGGGAGCTGTTTTTT.

The chain recombines TRBV15 with TRBJ1-1, with D hard to call. With 3 bases removed from V and 7 bases from J, the gap between germline ends came to 21 bases. Per germline, CDR1 LNHNV and CDR2 YYDKDF (reference sequence). CDR3 length: 16 residues. The CDR3 sequence: CATSRLMVGGSGEAFF. The CDR3 DNA sequence: TGTGCCACCAGCAGGCTGATGGTAGGTGGTTCTGGTGAAGCTTTCTTT.

This chain connects TRBV12-3 or TRBV12-4 to TRBJ2-3; D remains ambiguous. Trimming took off 7 bases at V and 0 bases at J, with 5 bases between the two ends. CDR3 size: 12 residues. CDR3 amino acids: CASILSTDTQYF. CDR3 nucleotide sequence: TGTGCCAGCATTCTTAGCACAGATACGCAGTATTTT.

The V call is TRBV29-1, the J call TRBJ1-4; TRBD1 aligns across 10 bases. Per the germline V gene, CDR1 is SQVTM and CDR2 is ANQGSEA. CDR3 length equals 12 residues. The CDR3 loop is CSRDRGEEKLFF. The CDR3 coding sequence is TGCAGTAGGGACAGGGGAGAGGAAAAACTGTTTTTT.

This chain links TRBV5-1 with TRBJ2-3; 12 bases are a match to TRBD2. Germline loops: CDR1 SGHRS, CDR2 YFSETQ. The length of the CDR3 is 18 residues. Trimming took 0 bases from V and 5 from J; bases not matched to a gene: 10. The CDR3 loop reads CASSLVASGGATGDTQYF. Here the CDR3 DNA reads TGCGCCAGCAGCTTGGTGGCTAGCGGGGGGGCTACGGGAGATACGCAGTATTTT.

The chain carries TRBV24-1 and TRBJ1-5; tentative D call: TRBD1 (6 bases). CDR1 and CDR2 from the germline V gene are KGHDR and SFDVKD. The V end was cut by 5 bases, the J end by 4 bases, with 11 bases between. The CDR3 sequence is 14 residues long. The CDR3 spells CATSATTGNQPQHF. Here the CDR3 DNA reads TGTGCCACCAGTGCCACTACAGGGAATCAGCCCCAGCATTTT.

The chain joins TRBV7-2 to TRBJ2-4, with a possible D match to TRBD1 (6 bases). V lost 6 bases, J lost 0 bases, and 9 bases lay in between. Germline values: CDR1 SGHTA, CDR2 FQGNSA. There are 14 residues in the CDR3. CDR3 nucleotides: TGTGCCAGCAGGGGGACACTAGCCAAAAACATTCAGTACTTC. Translation: CASRGTLAKNIQYF. The entire variable domain, with the rest obtained from reference TRBV7-2 and TRBJ2-4, is as follows: GAGVSQSPSNKVTEKGKDVELRCDPISGHTALYWYRQSLGQGLEFLIYFQGNSAPDKSGLPSDRFSAERTGGSVSTLTIQRTQQEDSAVYLCASRGTLAKNIQYFGAGTRLSVL.

The chain uses TRBV7-2 and TRBJ2-5, with D maybe TRBD2 (6 bases). The germline gives CDR1 SGHTA, CDR2 FQGNSA. The CDR3 has 14 amino acids. V lost 4 bases and J 2 bases, leaving 11 bases between the germline ends. CDR3 nucleotide sequence: TGTGCCAGCAGCTCGGGACTTATTCAAGAGACCCAGTACTTC. This encodes CASSSGLIQETQYF.

This clone was counted only a few times. The rearrangement uses TRBV11-1 and TRBJ2-7, with 7 nucleotides matching TRBD2. CDR3 length: 14 amino acids. Germline V CDR1 and CDR2: SGHAT, FQDESV (reference sequence). The junction had 8 bases not matched to a gene; V was cut back by 3 bases and J by 6 bases. DNA of the CDR3: TGTGCCAGCAGCTTGGGAGCGGGGATTACCGAGCAGTACTTC. Translating it yields CASSLGAGITEQYF.

This chain joins TRBV11-2 and TRBJ2-7; 9 positions agree with TRBD2. This CDR3 comprises 15 residues. Per germline, CDR1 SGHAT and CDR2 FQNNGV. The J segment lost 4 bases and the V segment lost 2 bases, leaving 6 bases of the junction unmatched. This CDR3 is CASSLNGGGGYEQYF. The CDR3 coding sequence is TGTGCCAGCAGCTTAAACGGCGGGGGGGGTTACGAGCAGTACTTC.

This chain joins TRBV5-4 and TRBJ2-7, with D possibly being TRBD1 (6 bases). Looked up from germline, CDR1 is SGHNT and CDR2 is YYREEE (reference sequence). The CDR3 sequence is 13 residues long. V lost 4 bases and J lost 2, with 10 bases in between. The CDR3 coding sequence is TGTGCCAGCAGCGTCCGGGACACCTACGAGCAGTACGTC. Its translation is CASSVRDTYEQYV.

The chain employs TRBV4-1 and TRBJ1-1, with a possible D match to TRBD1 (5 bases). From germline, CDR1 is MGHRA and CDR2 YSYEKL. V was cut by 1 base and J by 4 bases, with 16 bases left in between. This CDR3 is built from 16 residues. This CDR3 reads CASSQGGGLDGTEAFF. The CDR3, as DNA: TGCGCCAGCAGCCAAGGGGGGGGATTGGACGGCACTGAAGCTTTCTTT.

V gene TRBV19 combines with J gene TRBJ2-7; no reliable D call. The germline V and J ends were trimmed by 3 bases and 1 base, with 7 bases remaining between them. Germline V gene lookup returns CDR1 LNHDA and CDR2 SQIVND (reference sequence). The CDR3 runs 13 residues. In DNA form, the CDR3 reads TGTGCCAGTAGTATGGACGGATCCTACGAGCAGTACTTC. Its protein is CASSMDGSYEQYF.

This chain connects TRBV5-1 to TRBJ2-7, with 7 positions matching TRBD1. V gave up 4 bases and J gave up 0 bases; unmatched junction bases: 10. The CDR3 contains 16 residues. The V gene's germline CDR1 is SGHRS and CDR2 YFSETQ. Here the CDR3 reads CASSPRGGQGSYEQYF. CDR3 bases: TGCGCCAGCAGCCCCCGAGGGGGCCAGGGCTCCTACGAGCAGTACTTC.

The chain uses TRBV7-9 and TRBJ2-5; 11 bases agree with TRBD1. The germline V gene has CDR1 SEHNR and CDR2 FQNEAQ (reference sequence). The CDR3 totals 15 residues. The V segment lost 5 bases and the J segment 5 bases; nucleotides outside the gene matches: 7. CDR3 sequence: CASSDGQGAGETQYF. The DNA of the CDR3 is TGTGCCAGCAGCGACGGACAGGGGGCTGGGGAGACCCAGTACTTC.

The V call is TRBV5-6, the J call TRBJ2-7, with 12 bases fitting TRBD2. With 0 bases clipped from V and 8 bases from J, the junction kept 9 bases outside the gene matches. This CDR3 region has 16 residues. Per germline, CDR1 SGHDT and CDR2 YYEEEE. The DNA for the CDR3 is TGTGCCAGCAGCTTGGCCGGGCTAGCGGGAGGGCCAAAGCAGTACGTC. Protein sequence: CASSLAGLAGGPKQYV.